This T cell receptor beta chain was found in a study of T cell changes during pregnancy in multiple sclerosis. The repertoire was sequenced with immunoSEQ multiplex PCR; TCRdb's copy has only in-frame clones and lacks some. The table shows some 90,000 clones, with 91% occurring only once. The V gene's germline CDR1 is SGHDN and CDR2 FVKESK. Trimming removed 4 bases from V and 1 base from J; junction bases left unmatched: 0. CDR3 length: 14 residues. The chain is built from TRBV14 and TRBJ2-2, with TRBD1 identical over 7 bases. The clonotype originates from a female donor in good health, enrolled as a control in a pregnancy study. The material was peripheral blood, obtained after pregnancy. The CDR3 is CASSRQGNTGELFF. The CDR3 nucleotides read TGTGCCAGCAGCCGACAGGGGAACACCGGGGAGCTGTTTTTT.